This paragraph covers one T cell receptor beta chain sequence. The antigen is not known. This record comes from a study of T cell responses to AZD1222 COVID-19 vaccine. Study-level results: Unmutated variant regions reportedly attract nearly half of all spike-specific TCRs.

This CDR3 contains 13 residues. Per the germline V gene, CDR1 is MNHEY and CDR2 is SMNVEV (reference sequence). Between the trimmed V and J ends, which lost 4 bases and 4 bases, there was a span of 10 bases. Profiled with immunoSEQ multiplex PCR; TCRdb holds only in-frame clones, not every one. The sample has 100,000 to 150,000 clones, 70% to 90% seen once. The specimen was peripheral blood, collected on day 0 of AZD1222 vaccination. This sequence joins TRBV27 and TRBJ1-1; D is possibly TRBD1 (5 bases). This receptor was taken from an adult in good health. The CDR3 protein is CASSWGRGTEAFF. CDR3 nucleotides: TGTGCCAGCAGTTGGGGGAGGGGCACTGAAGCTTTCTTT.